A single sample gave rise to the 10 T cell receptor beta chains below, sequenced in a study of follicular helper T cells after annual influenza vaccination. Time point specified: 2014-2015 season, pre-vaccination. The method was immunoSEQ multiplex PCR; TCRdb's version includes in-frame clones alone and lacks a portion of them. The sample consists of 26,000 or so clones, 80% to 90% of them appearing once. Material: CXCR5+ CD38- circulating T follicular helper cells from blood, obtained on the day of influenza vaccination. The subset was: circulating Tfh, non-naive CD4+CXCR5+PD-1+ (ICOS+CD38+ or ICOS-CD38-). The receptor set was obtained from an adult who received the influenza vaccine.

This clone has just one count. The V gene is TRBV18, the J gene TRBJ2-5, with TRBD1 matching 7 bases. There are 15 residues in the CDR3. In germline, CDR1 is KGHSH, CDR2 LQKENI. J lost 1 base, V lost 1 base, and 3 bases had no gene match. The CDR3 spells CASSPLQGSQETQYF. CDR3 sequence (DNA): TGTGCCAGCTCACCACTACAGGGGAGCCAAGAGACCCAGTACTTC.

The rearrangement uses TRBV2 and TRBJ2-1; 11 bases fit TRBD2. Germline V CDR1 and CDR2: SNHLY, FYNNEI. Unmatched junction bases numbered 4, after V lost 4 bases and J lost 5 bases. The CDR3 is 15 residues long. The CDR3 nucleotides are TGTGCCAGCAGTGGGGCTAGCGGGGGGAACAATGAGCAGTTCTTC. Translation gives CASSGASGGNNEQFF.

The J gene is TRBJ1-5, the V gene TRBV5-1; D is uncertain. Germline loops: CDR1 SGHRS, CDR2 YFSETQ. CDR3 length: 13 amino acids. With 2 bases removed from V and 6 bases from J, the gap between germline ends came to 9 bases. This chain's CDR3 is CASSFDEGQPQHF. The CDR3 nucleotides are TGCGCCAGCAGCTTTGACGAGGGTCAGCCCCAGCATTTT.

The chain has TRBV5-1 and TRBJ2-2; perhaps TRBD1 as D (5 bases). The CDR3 spans 14 residues. Germline V gives CDR1 SGHRS, CDR2 YFSETQ. Trimming pared 5 bases from V and 1 base from J, leaving 9 bases between. The CDR3 region has the DNA TGCGCCAGCAGGGCAGGGTTGAACACCGGGGAGCTGTTTTTT. Translated: CASRAGLNTGELFF.

The chain combines TRBV2 with TRBJ1-5; D might be TRBD1 (6 bases). The ends were cut back, 0 bases at V and 6 bases at J, with 12 bases in the middle. The CDR3 totals 15 residues. Germline CDR1 SNHLY, CDR2 FYNNEI. The CDR3, as DNA: TGTGCCAGCAGTGAAGCGCTTCGGGGGGCTCAGCCCCAGCATTTT. This translates into CASSEALRGAQPQHF.

The V gene is TRBV6-1, the J gene TRBJ2-3; 7 bases match TRBD2. CDR3 length: 15 amino acids. The junction had 12 bases not matched to a gene; V was cut back by 6 bases and J by 6 bases. Looked up from germline, CDR1 is MNHNS and CDR2 is SASEGT. CDR3 DNA: TGTGCCAGCAGGAACGGGGAGGGCCAGTCTGATACGCAGTATTTT. Translation: CASRNGEGQSDTQYF.

This clone was picked up one time. This chain links TRBV6-5 with TRBJ2-1; possibly TRBD2 for D (6 bases). Germline V gives CDR1 MNHEY, CDR2 SVGAGI. The V end lost 7 bases, the J end lost 10 bases, and 20 bases lay between the germline ends. The CDR3 has 14 amino acids. The CDR3 sequence is CASTAGDSLGEQFF. CDR3 DNA: TGTGCCAGCACCGCCGGGGACTCCCTCGGGGAGCAGTTCTTC.

The chain recombines TRBV6-5 with TRBJ1-2; D is perhaps TRBD1 (5 bases). The CDR3 covers 15 residues. The germline V gene has CDR1 MNHEY and CDR2 SVGAGI. V lost 2 bases and J lost 0, with 10 bases in between. CDR3: CASSYRGSPNYGYTF. The CDR3 DNA reads TGTGCCAGCAGTTACCGGGGGTCACCTAACTATGGCTACACCTTC.

The V gene is TRBV21-1, the J gene TRBJ1-4; the table gives TRBD1 as D, unverified against the DNA. TRBV21-1 is a pseudogene segment. The CDR3 consists of 12 residues. CDR3 residues: CACGTVNEKLFF. The DNA for the CDR3 is TGTGCCTGTGGGACAGTGAATGAAAAACTGTTTTTT.

The chain couples TRBV13 to TRBJ2-3, with D possibly TRBD2 on 6 matching bases. The V gene lost 1 base and the J gene lost 2 bases, with 10 bases spanning the gap. Germline V gives CDR1 PRHDT, CDR2 FYEKMQ (reference sequence). CDR3 length: 15 residues. CDR3 sequence (DNA): TGTGCCAGCAGCTTAGCAGCGGGCCCCACAGATACGCAGTATTTT. Protein: CASSLAAGPTDTQYF.